Given below is one TCR beta chain in context. Its matching antigen is unknown. This sample is part of a study of radiotherapy plus CTLA-4 blockade in lung cancer. Study-level background: Objective response rate was over 15%; disease control rate, around 30%. Notes on the study in general: Early shifts in blood T cell clones, with interferon-beta, reportedly predicted response best.

The CDR3 sequence is 15 residues long. Germline V gene sequence: CDR1 SGHNT, CDR2 YYREEE (reference sequence). J lost 7 bases, V lost 0 bases, and 7 bases had no gene match. Repertoires were generated with immunoSEQ multiplex PCR, while TCRdb's copy carries only in-frame clones and drops some. The repertoire holds under 55,000 clones, with roughly four fifths as singletons. The material was peripheral blood, obtained from a patient treated with radiotherapy plus ipilimumab. The chain carries TRBV5-4 and TRBJ1-1; 9 bases line up with TRBD1. This TCR was recovered from a human donor with non-small cell lung cancer who had stable disease on radiotherapy plus ipilimumab. For the CDR3, the DNA is TGTGCCAGCAGCTTGGCAGGACAGGGGAGGAATGAAGCTTTCTTT. It translates to CASSLAGQGRNEAFF.